This T cell receptor beta chain comes out of a study of T cells in Graves' hyperthyroidism and ophthalmopathy. Diagnoses were made from clinical symptoms, serum measures (thyroxine and TRAb), thyroid ultrasound and orbital computed tomography. Study outcomes and limitations: Most clonotypes that expanded in the thyroid above 0.001 also showed up in blood.

From RNA transcripts, TCR beta CDR3 regions were amplified. In the first-round RT-PCR of the TCR CDR3, the HTBI primer set was used. In TCRdb, the multiplex PCR reads were re-called with MiXCR into one record per CDR3 protein. Counted here are around 600,000 distinct CDR3 sequences, about 45% occurring once; the ten biggest clones make up about 7.2%. Regarding this clonotype: The target antigen is unknown.

V gave up 5 bases and J gave up 2 bases; unmatched junction bases: 6. Germline CDR1 LNHDA, CDR2 SQIVND (reference sequence). CDR3 length: 14 amino acids. The sequence was obtained from an adult man with Graves' disease, either hyperthyroidism or ophthalmopathy (not recorded which). The sequencing input was peripheral blood or thyroid tissue (not recorded which). The V gene is TRBV19, the J gene TRBJ2-7; TRBD2 aligns across 7 bases. The CDR3 protein is CASSRDYSTYEQYF. DNA of the CDR3: TGTGCCAGTAGTCGGGACTACAGCACCTACGAGCAGTACTTC.